Sequencing of this T cell receptor (beta chain) was carried out in a study of CD8+ T cells in alopecia areata. Findings of the study overall: Lesional scalp, especially alopecia totalis/universalis, showed higher clonality than normal scalp. Scalp sample sequencing also detects resident alphabeta T cells of normal skin.

CDR1 is SQVTM and CDR2 is ANQGSEA in the germline V gene. V dropped 4 bases and J dropped 0 bases, with 7 bases sitting between them. The CDR3 covers 13 residues. Once RNA had been extracted, it was reverse transcribed into cDNA to act as the sequencing template. Method: immunoSEQ multiplex PCR; TCRdb's copy keeps in-frame clones and lacks some. The data contain roughly 150,000 clones, 50% to 60% of them singletons. As regards this clone: Its antigen is as yet unknown. This sample also contains other DNA sequences that code for the same CDR3.

The J gene is TRBJ2-1, the V gene TRBV29-1; D gene unclear. The source of this sequence is a human donor in good health. The sample consisted of CD4+ T cells sorted from blood. The CDR3 DNA reads as TGCAGCGTTGCTTCCAGCTCCTACAATGAGCAGTTCTTC. Translated, it gives CSVASSSYNEQFF.